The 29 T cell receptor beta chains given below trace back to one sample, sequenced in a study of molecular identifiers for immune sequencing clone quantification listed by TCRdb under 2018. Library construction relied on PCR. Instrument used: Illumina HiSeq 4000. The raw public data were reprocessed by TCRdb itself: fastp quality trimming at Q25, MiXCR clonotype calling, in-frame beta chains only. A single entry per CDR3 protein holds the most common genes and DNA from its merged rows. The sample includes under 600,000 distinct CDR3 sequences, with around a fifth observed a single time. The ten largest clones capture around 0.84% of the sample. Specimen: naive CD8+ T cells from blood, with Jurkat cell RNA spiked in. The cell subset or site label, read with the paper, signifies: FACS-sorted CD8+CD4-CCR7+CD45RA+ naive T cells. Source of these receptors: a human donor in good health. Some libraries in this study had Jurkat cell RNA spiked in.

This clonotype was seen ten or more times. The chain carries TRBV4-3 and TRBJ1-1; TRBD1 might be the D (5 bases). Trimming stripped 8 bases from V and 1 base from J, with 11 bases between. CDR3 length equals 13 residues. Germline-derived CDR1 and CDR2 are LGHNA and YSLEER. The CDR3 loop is CASGRQKNTEAFF. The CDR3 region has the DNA TGCGCCAGCGGTAGACAGAAGAACACTGAAGCTTTCTTT.

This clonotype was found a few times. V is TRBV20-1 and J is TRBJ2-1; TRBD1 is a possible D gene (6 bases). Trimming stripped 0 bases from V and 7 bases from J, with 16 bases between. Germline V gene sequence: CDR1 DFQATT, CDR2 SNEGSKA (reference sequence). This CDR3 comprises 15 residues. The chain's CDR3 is CSARDAGGVLNEQFF. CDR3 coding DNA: TGCAGTGCTAGAGATGCTGGGGGCGTTTTGAATGAGCAGTTCTTC.

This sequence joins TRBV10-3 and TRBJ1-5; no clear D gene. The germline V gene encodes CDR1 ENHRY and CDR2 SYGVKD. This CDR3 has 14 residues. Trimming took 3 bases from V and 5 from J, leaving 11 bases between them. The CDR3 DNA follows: TGTGCCATCAGTGAAACCGGGATGGATCAGCCCCAGCATTTT. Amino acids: CAISETGMDQPQHF.

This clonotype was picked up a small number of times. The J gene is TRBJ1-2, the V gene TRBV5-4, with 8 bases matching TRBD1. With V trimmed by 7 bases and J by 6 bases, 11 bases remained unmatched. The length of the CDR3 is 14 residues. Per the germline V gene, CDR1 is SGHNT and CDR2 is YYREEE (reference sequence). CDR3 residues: CASLWQGASNGYTF. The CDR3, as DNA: TGTGCCAGCCTGTGGCAGGGGGCTTCGAATGGCTACACCTTC.

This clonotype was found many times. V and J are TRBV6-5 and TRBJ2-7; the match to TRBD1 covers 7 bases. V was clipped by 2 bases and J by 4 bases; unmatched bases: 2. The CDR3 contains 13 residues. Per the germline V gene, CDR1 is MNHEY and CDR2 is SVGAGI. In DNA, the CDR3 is TGTGCCAGCAGTTACGCGACAGGGTACGAGCAGTACTTC. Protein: CASSYATGYEQYF.

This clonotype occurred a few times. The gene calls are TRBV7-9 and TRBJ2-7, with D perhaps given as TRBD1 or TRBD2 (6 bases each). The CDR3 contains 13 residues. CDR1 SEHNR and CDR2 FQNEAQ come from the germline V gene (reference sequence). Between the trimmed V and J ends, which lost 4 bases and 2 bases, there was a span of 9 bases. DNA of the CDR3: TGTGCCAGCAGCTGGGGGGCAGCCTACGAGCAGTACTTC. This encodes CASSWGAAYEQYF.

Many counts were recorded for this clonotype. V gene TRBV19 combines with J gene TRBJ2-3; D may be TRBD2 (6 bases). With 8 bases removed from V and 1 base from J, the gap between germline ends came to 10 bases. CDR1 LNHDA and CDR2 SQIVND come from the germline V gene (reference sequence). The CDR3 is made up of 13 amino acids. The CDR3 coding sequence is TGTGCCAGTCGCCCGGGAGGCACAGATACGCAGTATTTT. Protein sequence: CASRPGGTDTQYF. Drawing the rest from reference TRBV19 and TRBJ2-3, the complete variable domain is DGGITQSPKYLFRKEGQNVTLSCEQNLNHDAMYWYRQDPGQGLRLIYYSQIVNDFQKGDIAEGYSVSREKKESFPLTVTSAQKNPTAFYLCASRPGGTDTQYFGPGTRLTVL.

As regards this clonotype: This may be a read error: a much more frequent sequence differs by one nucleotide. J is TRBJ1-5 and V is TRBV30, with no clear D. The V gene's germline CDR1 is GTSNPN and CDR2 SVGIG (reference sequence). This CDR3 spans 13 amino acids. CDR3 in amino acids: CAWSVQKHQPQQF. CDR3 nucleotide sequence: TGTGCCTGGAGTGTACAGAAGCATCAGCCCCAGCAGTTT.

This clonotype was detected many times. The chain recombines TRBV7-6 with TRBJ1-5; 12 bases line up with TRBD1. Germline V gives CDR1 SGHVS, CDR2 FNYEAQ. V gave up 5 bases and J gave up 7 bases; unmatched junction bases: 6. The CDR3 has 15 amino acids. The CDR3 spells CASSLGQGAYQPQHF. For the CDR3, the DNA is TGTGCCAGCAGCCTGGGACAGGGGGCTTACCAGCCCCAGCATTTT.

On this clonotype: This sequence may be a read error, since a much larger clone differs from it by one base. CDR3 amino acids: CSAWGPGHNTEAFF. The CDR3 DNA reads TGCAGTGCTTGGGGACCGGGACATAACACTGAAGCTTTCTTT. The rearrangement uses TRBV20-1 and TRBJ1-1, with D possibly matching TRBD1 (6 bases). Trimming shortened V by 5 bases and J by 2 bases, and 15 bases separated the two germline ends. This CDR3 has 14 amino acids. Per the germline V gene, CDR1 is DFQATT and CDR2 is SNEGSKA (reference sequence).

The CDR3 sequence is CASSQEGTGSHGQYF. The CDR3 DNA is TGCGCCAGCAGCCAAGAGGGGACCGGATCCCACGGGCAGTACTTC. The chain links TRBV4-1 to TRBJ2-7; perhaps D is TRBD1 or TRBD2 (5 bases each). Germline lookup yields CDR1 MGHRA and CDR2 YSYEKL. With 0 bases removed from V and 9 bases from J, the gap between germline ends came to 18 bases. The CDR3 sequence is 15 residues long.

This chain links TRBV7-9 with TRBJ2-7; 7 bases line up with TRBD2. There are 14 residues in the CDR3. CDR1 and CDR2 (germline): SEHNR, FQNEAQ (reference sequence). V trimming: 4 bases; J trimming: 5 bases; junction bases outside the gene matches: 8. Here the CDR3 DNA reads TGTGCCAGCAGCTCAGCAGAAGCGGGAAACGAGCAGTACTTC. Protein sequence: CASSSAEAGNEQYF.

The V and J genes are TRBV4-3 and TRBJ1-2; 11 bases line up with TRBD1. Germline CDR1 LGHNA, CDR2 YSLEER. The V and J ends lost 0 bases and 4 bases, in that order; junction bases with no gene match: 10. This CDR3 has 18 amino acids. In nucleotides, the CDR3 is TGCGCCAGCAGCCAAGATCGGACAGGGGGCTTACTTATCTATGGCTACACCTTC. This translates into CASSQDRTGGLLIYGYTF.

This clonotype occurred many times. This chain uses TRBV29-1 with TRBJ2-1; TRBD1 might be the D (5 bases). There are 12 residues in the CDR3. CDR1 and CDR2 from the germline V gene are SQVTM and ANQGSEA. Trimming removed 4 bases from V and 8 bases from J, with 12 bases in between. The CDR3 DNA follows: TGCAGCGTTGGTGAAGCAGGGTATGAGCAGTTCTTC. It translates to CSVGEAGYEQFF.

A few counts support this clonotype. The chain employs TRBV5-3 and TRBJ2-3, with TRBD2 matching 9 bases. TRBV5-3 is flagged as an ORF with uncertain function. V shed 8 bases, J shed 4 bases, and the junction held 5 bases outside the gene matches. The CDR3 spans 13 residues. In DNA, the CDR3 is TGTGCCAGCACTCAGCGGGGGGCAGATACGCAGTATTTT. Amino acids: CASTQRGADTQYF.

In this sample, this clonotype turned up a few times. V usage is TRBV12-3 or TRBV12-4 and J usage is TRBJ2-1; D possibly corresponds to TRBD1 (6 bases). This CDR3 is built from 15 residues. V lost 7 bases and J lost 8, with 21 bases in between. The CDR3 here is CASILGTGWPDEQFF. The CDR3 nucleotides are TGTGCCAGCATATTGGGAACAGGGTGGCCGGATGAGCAGTTCTTC.

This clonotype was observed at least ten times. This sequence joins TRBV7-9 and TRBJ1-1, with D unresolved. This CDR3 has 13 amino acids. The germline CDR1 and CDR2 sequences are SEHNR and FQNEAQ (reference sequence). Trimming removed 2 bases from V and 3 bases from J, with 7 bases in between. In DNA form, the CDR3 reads TGTGCCAGCAGCTTATTCGGAGACACTGAAGCTTTCTTT. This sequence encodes CASSLFGDTEAFF.

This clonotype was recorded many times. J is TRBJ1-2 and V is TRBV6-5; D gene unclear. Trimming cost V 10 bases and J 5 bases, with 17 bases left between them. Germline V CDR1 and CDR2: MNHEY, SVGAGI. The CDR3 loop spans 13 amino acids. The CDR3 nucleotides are TGTGCCACAGGATCGGACGGCGAGTATGGCTACACCTTC. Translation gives CATGSDGEYGYTF.

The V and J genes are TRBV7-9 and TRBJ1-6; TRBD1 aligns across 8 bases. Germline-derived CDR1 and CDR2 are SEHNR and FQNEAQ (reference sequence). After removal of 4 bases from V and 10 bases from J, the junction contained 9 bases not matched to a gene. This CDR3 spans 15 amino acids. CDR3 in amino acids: CASSSPDRVLSPLHF. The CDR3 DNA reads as TGTGCCAGCAGCTCCCCGGACAGGGTTTTGTCACCCCTCCACTTT.

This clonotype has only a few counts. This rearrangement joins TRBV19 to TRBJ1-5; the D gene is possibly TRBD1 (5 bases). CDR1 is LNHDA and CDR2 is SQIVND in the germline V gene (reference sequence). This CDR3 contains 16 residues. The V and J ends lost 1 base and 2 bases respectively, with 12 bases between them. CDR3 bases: TGTGCCAGTAGTATAGGGGTCGCCAGGGGCAATCAGCCCCAGCATTTT. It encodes CASSIGVARGNQPQHF.

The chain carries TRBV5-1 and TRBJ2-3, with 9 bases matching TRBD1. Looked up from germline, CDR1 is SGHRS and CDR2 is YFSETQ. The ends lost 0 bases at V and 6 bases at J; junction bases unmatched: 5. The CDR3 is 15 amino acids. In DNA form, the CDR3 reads TGCGCCAGCAGCTTGGAACAGGGGGCAGGGGATACGCAGTATTTT. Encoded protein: CASSLEQGAGDTQYF.

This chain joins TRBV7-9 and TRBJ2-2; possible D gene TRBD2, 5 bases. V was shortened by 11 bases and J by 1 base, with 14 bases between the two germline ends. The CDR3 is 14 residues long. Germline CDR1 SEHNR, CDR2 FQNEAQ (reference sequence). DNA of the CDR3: TGTGCCGGGCCTGCGGAGGTGAACACCGGGGAGCTGTTTTTT. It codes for CAGPAEVNTGELFF.

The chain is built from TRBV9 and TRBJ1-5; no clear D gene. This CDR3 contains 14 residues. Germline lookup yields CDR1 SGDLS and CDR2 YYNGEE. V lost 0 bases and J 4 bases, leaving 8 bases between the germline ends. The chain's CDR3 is CASSVGNGNQPQHF. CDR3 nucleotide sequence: TGTGCCAGCAGCGTAGGAAATGGAAATCAGCCCCAGCATTTT.

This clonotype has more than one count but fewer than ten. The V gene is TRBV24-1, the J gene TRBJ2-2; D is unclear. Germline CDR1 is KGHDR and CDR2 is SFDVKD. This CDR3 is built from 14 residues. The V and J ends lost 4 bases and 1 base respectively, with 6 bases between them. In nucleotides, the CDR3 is TGTGCCACCAGTGAGGTCAAGAACACCGGGGAGCTGTTTTTT. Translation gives CATSEVKNTGELFF.

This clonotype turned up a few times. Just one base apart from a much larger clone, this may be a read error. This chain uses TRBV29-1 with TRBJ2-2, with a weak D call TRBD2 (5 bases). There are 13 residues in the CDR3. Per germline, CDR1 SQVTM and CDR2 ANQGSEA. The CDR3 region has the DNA TGCAGCGTTGACCCGAAGAACACCGGGGAGCCGTTTTTT. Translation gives CSVDPKNTGEPFF.

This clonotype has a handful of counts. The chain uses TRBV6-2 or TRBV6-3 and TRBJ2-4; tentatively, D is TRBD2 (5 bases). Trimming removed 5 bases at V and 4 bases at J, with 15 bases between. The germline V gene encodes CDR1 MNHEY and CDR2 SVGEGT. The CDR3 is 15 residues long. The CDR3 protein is CASSGVEDGKNIQYF. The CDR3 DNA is TGTGCCAGCAGTGGAGTGGAGGACGGGAAAAACATTCAGTACTTC.

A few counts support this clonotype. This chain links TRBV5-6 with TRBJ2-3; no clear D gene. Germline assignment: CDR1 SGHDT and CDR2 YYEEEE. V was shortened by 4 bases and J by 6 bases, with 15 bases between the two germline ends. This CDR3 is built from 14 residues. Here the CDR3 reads CASSPSLTRDTQYF. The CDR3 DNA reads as TGTGCCAGCAGCCCCAGTCTCACCCGGGATACGCAGTATTTT.

CDR3 in amino acids: CASSPRLVGDTQYF. As DNA, the CDR3 is TGTGCCAGCAGCCCGAGACTAGTCGGGGATACGCAGTATTTT. This chain connects TRBV11-3 to TRBJ2-3; perhaps TRBD2 as D (6 bases). The CDR3 contains 14 residues. V was shortened by 5 bases and J by 6 bases, with 15 bases between the two germline ends. In germline, CDR1 is SGHNT, CDR2 YENEEA.

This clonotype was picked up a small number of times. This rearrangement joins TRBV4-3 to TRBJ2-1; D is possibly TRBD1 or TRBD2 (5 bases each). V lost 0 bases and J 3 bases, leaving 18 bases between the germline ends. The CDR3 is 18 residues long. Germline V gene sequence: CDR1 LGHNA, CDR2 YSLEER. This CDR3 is CASSQDTSTGRFYNEQFF. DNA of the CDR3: TGCGCCAGCAGCCAAGATACCTCGACGGGACGTTTCTACAATGAGCAGTTCTTC.